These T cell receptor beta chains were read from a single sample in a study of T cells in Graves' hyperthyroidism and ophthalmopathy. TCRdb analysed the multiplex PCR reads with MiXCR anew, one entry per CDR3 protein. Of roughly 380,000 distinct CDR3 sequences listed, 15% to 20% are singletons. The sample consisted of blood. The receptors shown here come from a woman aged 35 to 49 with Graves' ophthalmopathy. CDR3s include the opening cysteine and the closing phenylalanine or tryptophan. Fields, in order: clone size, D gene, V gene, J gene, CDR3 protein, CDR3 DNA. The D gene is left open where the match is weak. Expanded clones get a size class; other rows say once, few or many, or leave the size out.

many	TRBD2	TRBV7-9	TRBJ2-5	CASSLAMALAGGQETQYF	TGTGCCAGCAGCTTAGCGATGGCGCTAGCGGGAGGGCAAGAGACCCAGTACTTC
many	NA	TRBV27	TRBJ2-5	CASSFFPPREGLETQYF	TGTGCCAGCAGTTTTTTTCCCCCCAGGGAAGGATTAGAGACCCAGTACTTC
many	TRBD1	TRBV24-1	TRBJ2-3	CATSDLGRGSTDTQYF	TGTGCCACCAGTGATTTGGGCAGGGGGAGTACAGATACGCAGTATTTT
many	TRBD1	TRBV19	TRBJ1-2	CASIGTGLGYTF	TGTGCCAGTATCGGGACAGGGTTAGGCTACACCTTC
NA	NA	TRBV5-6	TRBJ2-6	CASSFPGVSGANVLTF	TGTGCCAGCAGCTTTCCGGGTGTGTCTGGGGCCAACGTCCTGACTTTC
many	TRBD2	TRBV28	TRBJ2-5	CASVLAGVGETQYF	TGTGCCAGCGTACTAGCGGGAGTCGGGGAGACCCAGTACTTC
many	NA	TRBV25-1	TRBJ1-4	CASSEGGGAFNEKLFF	TGTGCCAGCAGTGAGGGGGGAGGGGCATTTAATGAAAAACTGTTTTTT
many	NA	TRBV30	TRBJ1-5	CAWSRETNQPQHF	TGTGCCTGGAGCAGGGAGACCAATCAGCCCCAGCATTTT
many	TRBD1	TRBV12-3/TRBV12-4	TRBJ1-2	CASSSILGGTGGDYGYTF	TGTGCCAGCAGTTCGATATTGGGAGGGACAGGGGGGGACTATGGCTACACCTTC
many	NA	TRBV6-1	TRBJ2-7	CASSEPNEQYF	TGTGCCAGCAGTGAACCAAATGAGCAGTACTTC
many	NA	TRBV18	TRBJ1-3	CASSPLERITGNTIYF	TGTGCCAGCTCACCATTGGAGAGAATAACTGGAAACACCATATATTTT
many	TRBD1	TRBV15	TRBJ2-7	CATSRERQGASYEQYF	TGTGCCACCAGCAGAGAAAGACAGGGGGCCTCCTACGAGCAGTACTTC
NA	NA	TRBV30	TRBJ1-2	CAWTAGRGLGGYTF	TGTGCCTGGACCGCTGGCAGGGGACTAGGTGGCTACACCTTC
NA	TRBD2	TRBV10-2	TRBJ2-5	CASSGPPLAGGTLEETQYF	TGCGCCAGCAGTGGTCCCCCACTAGCGGGGGGGACGCTAGAAGAGACCCAGTACTTC
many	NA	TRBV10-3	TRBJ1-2	CAISKGDANYGYTF	TGTGCCATCTCGAAGGGAGACGCTAACTATGGCTACACCTTC
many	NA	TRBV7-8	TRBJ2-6	CASSLAMRVSGANVLTF	TGTGCCAGCAGCTTAGCGATGAGGGTGTCTGGGGCCAACGTCCTGACTTTC
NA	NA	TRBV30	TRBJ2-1	CAWGALSAVYNEQFF	TGTGCCTGGGGGGCCCTCTCGGCAGTTTACAATGAGCAGTTCTTC
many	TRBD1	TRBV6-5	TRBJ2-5	CASSYSTGLQETQYF	TGTGCCAGCAGTTACTCGACAGGGCTCCAAGAGACCCAGTACTTC
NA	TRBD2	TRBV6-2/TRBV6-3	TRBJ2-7	CASSYASSGAYEQYF	TGTGCCAGCAGTTACGCGAGTAGCGGGGCCTACGAGCAGTACTTC
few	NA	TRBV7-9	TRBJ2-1	CASSPQRVYNEQFF	TGTGCCAGCAGCCCTCAAAGGGTATACAATGAGCAGTTCTTC
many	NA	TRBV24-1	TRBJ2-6	CATSDPTTDTPSGANVLTF	TGTGCCACCAGTGACCCGACGACAGATACTCCCTCTGGGGCCAACGTCCTGACTTTC
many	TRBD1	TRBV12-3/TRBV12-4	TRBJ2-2	CASGQGNTGELFF	TGTGCCAGTGGACAGGGGAACACCGGGGAGCTGTTTTTT
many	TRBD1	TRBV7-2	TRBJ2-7	CASRSDRGFYEQYF	TGTGCCAGTCGATCGGACAGGGGGTTCTACGAGCAGTACTTC
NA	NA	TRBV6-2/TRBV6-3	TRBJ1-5	CASSFTGNRQPQHF	TGTGCCAGCAGTTTCACAGGTAATAGGCAGCCCCAGCATTTT
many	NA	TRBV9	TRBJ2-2	CASDSTNTGELFF	TGTGCCAGCGACAGTACGAACACCGGGGAGCTGTTTTTT
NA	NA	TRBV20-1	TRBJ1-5	CSAREMGRDQPQHF	TGCAGTGCTAGAGAGATGGGCCGGGACCAGCCCCAGCATTTT
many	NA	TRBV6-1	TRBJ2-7	CASIFELRPDEQYF	TGTGCCAGCATCTTCGAGCTCCGTCCGGACGAGCAGTACTTC
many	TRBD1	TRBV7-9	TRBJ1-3	CASSSGTADGNTIYF	TGTGCCAGCAGCTCTGGGACAGCTGATGGAAACACCATATATTTT
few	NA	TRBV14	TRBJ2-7	CASSRTGPQAISFYEQYF	TGTGCCAGCAGCCGCACCGGGCCCCAGGCCATTTCCTTTTACGAGCAGTACTTC
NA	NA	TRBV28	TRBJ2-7	CASRYSPDFRSYEQYF	TGTGCCAGCAGGTACAGCCCGGACTTCCGCTCCTACGAGCAGTACTTC
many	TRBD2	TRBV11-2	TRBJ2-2	CASSSGLAGGNTGELFF	TGTGCCAGCAGCTCAGGACTAGCGGGAGGAAACACCGGGGAGCTGTTTTTT
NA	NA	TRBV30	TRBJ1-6	CAWMGIGYNSPLHF	TGTGCCTGGATGGGAATAGGTTATAATTCACCCCTCCACTTT
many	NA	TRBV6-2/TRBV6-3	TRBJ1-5	CATRWGYNQPQHF	TGTGCCACCCGATGGGGTTACAATCAGCCCCAGCATTTT
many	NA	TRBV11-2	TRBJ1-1	CASSSPGQRNTEAFF	TGTGCCAGCAGCTCCCCCGGACAGCGGAACACTGAAGCTTTCTTT
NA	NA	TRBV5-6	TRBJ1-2	CASSLEPDYGYTF	TGTGCCAGCAGCTTGGAACCAGACTATGGCTACACCTTC
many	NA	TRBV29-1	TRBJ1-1	CSVRFYNKGDVNTEAFF	TGCAGCGTTCGATTTTATAACAAGGGGGATGTAAACACTGAAGCTTTCTTT
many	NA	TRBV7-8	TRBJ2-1	CASSQDWPYEYNEQFF	TGTGCCAGCAGCCAAGATTGGCCTTACGAATACAATGAGCAGTTCTTC